Following are 25 T cell receptor beta chains from one sample sequenced in a study of blood T cells in healthy people across ages. A second about 7 to 12 cycle PCR used barcoded and J-beta primers. Each CDR3 protein is one row after TCRdb ran MiXCR on the 5' RACE reads. The sample has more than 1 million distinct CDR3 sequences; more than 35% are singletons. What was sequenced was blood. The receptors derive from a woman aged 60-75 years in good health.

This sequence joins TRBV5-6 and TRBJ2-7, with a tentative D call TRBD2 (5 bases). The V gene lost 4 bases and the J gene lost 3 bases, with 14 bases spanning the gap. The CDR3 has 14 residues. Germline V lookup: CDR1 SGHDT, CDR2 YYEEEE. CDR3 residues: CASSQTGNLYEQYF. Here the CDR3 DNA reads TGTGCCAGCAGCCAAACCGGGAACCTCTACGAGCAGTACTTC.

Note on this clonotype: Since no conserved phenylalanine or tryptophan closes the CDR3, a read error is the likely cause. The V call is TRBV4-2, the J call TRBJ2-7, with D unclear. The better agreement between TRBJ2-5 and the DNA end casts doubt on the J call. The V gene's germline CDR1 is LGHNA and CDR2 YNFKEQ. This CDR3 comprises 18 residues. CDR3 DNA sequence: TGTGCCAGCAGCCAAGATCTATCTCCTGCGTACCCCAAAGAGACCCAGTACTTA. Amino acids: CASSQDLSPAYPKETQYL.

The chain joins TRBV27 to TRBJ2-7; D is perhaps TRBD2 (6 bases). Germline loops: CDR1 MNHEY, CDR2 SMNVEV (reference sequence). CDR3 length equals 14 residues. V was clipped by 4 bases and J by 7 bases, with 17 bases between them. As DNA, the CDR3 is TGTGCCAGCAGTTGGGACCAATCGGCGGGGGAGCAGTACTTC. Protein: CASSWDQSAGEQYF.

This clonotype was picked up a small number of times. The V and J genes are TRBV5-5 and TRBJ2-5; 8 nucleotides agree with TRBD1. Germline loops: CDR1 SGHKS, CDR2 YYEKEE (reference sequence). The CDR3 has 15 amino acids. J was trimmed by 1 base and V by 2 bases; bases with no gene match: 4. DNA of the CDR3: TGTGCCAGCAGCTTCCGTGACAGGGGCCAAGAGACCCAGTACTTC. As protein: CASSFRDRGQETQYF.

The rearrangement links TRBV6-6 to TRBJ1-1, with D perhaps TRBD1 (6 bases). The CDR3 length is 14 residues. V lost 6 bases, J lost 0 bases, and 11 bases lay in between. From germline, CDR1 is MNHNY and CDR2 SVGAGI (reference sequence). Here the CDR3 DNA reads TGTGCCAGCAGGCTCAGGGGAATGAACACTGAAGCTTTCTTT. Translating it yields CASRLRGMNTEAFF.

The sample holds a few counts of this clonotype. The V gene is TRBV6-5, the J gene TRBJ1-2; 9 bases agree with TRBD1. Germline values: CDR1 MNHEY, CDR2 SVGAGI. The V and J ends lost 0 bases and 4 bases, in that order; junction bases with no gene match: 0. This CDR3 comprises 14 residues. For the CDR3, the DNA is TGTGCCAGCAGTTACTCGACAGGGGGCTATGGCTACACCTTC. Residues: CASSYSTGGYGYTF.

Worth noting for this clonotype: A read error may be the cause here, since a much bigger clone is one base away. The chain joins TRBV10-3 to TRBJ1-4; no reliable D call. The germline gives CDR1 ENHRY, CDR2 SYGVKD. V was pared by 6 bases and J by 5 bases, with 7 bases between. The CDR3 contains 12 residues. The CDR3 DNA is TGTGCCATCAGGGGCAAAAATGAAAAACTGTTTTTT. This gives the protein CAIRGKNEKLFF.

For this clonotype: One end of the junction varies from germline; a read error may be responsible. The rearrangement links TRBV7-9 to TRBJ2-7; no clear D gene. CDR3 length: 11 residues. The germline V gene has CDR1 SEHNR and CDR2 FQNEAQ (reference sequence). The CDR3: CAGSSINEQYF. The CDR3 nucleotides are TGTGCCGGCAGCTCCATTAACGAGCAGTACTTC.

CDR3 sequence: CSAKAWTSPNTGELFF. CDR3 bases: TGCAGTGCCAAAGCATGGACTAGCCCGAACACCGGGGAGCTGTTTTTT. V gene TRBV20-1 combines with J gene TRBJ2-2; the match to TRBD2 covers 8 bases. The CDR3 loop spans 16 amino acids. Per germline, CDR1 DFQATT and CDR2 SNEGSKA (reference sequence). Trimming at V came to 6 bases and at J to 0 bases, leaving 9 bases not matched to a gene.

This clonotype turned up a few times. V and J are TRBV12-3 or TRBV12-4 and TRBJ2-5, with TRBD1 matching over 11 bases. The CDR3 runs to 17 residues. The V and J ends lost 5 bases and 4 bases, in that order; junction bases with no gene match: 12. CDR3: CASSPGQGDNAIETQYF. CDR3 in DNA: TGTGCCAGCAGTCCGGGACAGGGGGATAATGCGATAGAGACCCAGTACTTC.

CDR3 amino acids: CSASPMGQPNEQFF. The CDR3 DNA sequence: TGCAGTGCTAGCCCAATGGGACAGCCCAATGAGCAGTTCTTC. The rearrangement uses TRBV20-1 and TRBJ2-1; 7 positions agree with TRBD1. The ends lost 3 bases at V and 6 bases at J; junction bases unmatched: 8. This CDR3 is 14 amino acids long. The germline gives CDR1 DFQATT, CDR2 SNEGSKA (reference sequence).

This clonotype was observed a handful of times. The chain carries TRBV7-4 and TRBJ2-7; D is perhaps TRBD2 (7 bases). The ends were cut back, 6 bases at V and 1 base at J, with 16 bases in the middle. The length of the CDR3 is 15 residues. The germline CDR1 and CDR2 sequences are SGHVT and SQSDAQ. The CDR3 loop reads CASSLRGGLSYEQYF. The DNA for the CDR3 is TGTGCCAGCAGTTTAAGGGGGGGTCTATCCTACGAGCAGTACTTC.

The DNA for the CDR3 is TGTGCCAGCAGGCTTACTCAGGGGGGTGAGACCCAGTACTTC. Its translation: CASRLTQGGETQYF. V usage is TRBV12-3 or TRBV12-4 and J usage is TRBJ2-5; tentatively, D is TRBD1 (7 bases). The CDR3 sequence is 14 residues long. V gave up 6 bases and J gave up 5 bases, with 16 bases separating them.

Only one count was recorded for this clonotype. This chain uses TRBV10-2 with TRBJ2-7, with TRBD2 identical over 12 bases. V lost 5 bases and J lost 7; bases outside the gene matches: 12. Germline assignment: CDR1 WSHSY and CDR2 SAAADI. The CDR3 covers 16 residues. CDR3 in DNA: TGCGCCAGCAGTCTAGCGGGAGGGCCTGGATACAATGAGCAGTACTTC. This codes for CASSLAGGPGYNEQYF.

The chain recombines TRBV7-2 with TRBJ1-4; 9 bases align to TRBD1. Germline CDR1 is SGHTA and CDR2 is FQGNSA. The CDR3 totals 15 residues. Trimming at V came to 4 bases and at J to 5 bases, leaving 5 bases not matched to a gene. As DNA, the CDR3 is TGTGCCAGCAGCTCAAGGGGACAGGGAAATGAAAAACTGTTTTTT. Translated: CASSSRGQGNEKLFF.

At least ten counts were recorded for this clonotype. V usage is TRBV27 and J usage is TRBJ2-2, with D uncertain. CDR1 MNHEY and CDR2 SMNVEV come from the germline V gene (reference sequence). The length of the CDR3 is 13 residues. The V end lost 3 bases, the J end lost 6 bases, and 8 bases lay between the germline ends. The CDR3 protein is CASSFTLAGELFF. CDR3 nucleotide sequence: TGTGCCAGCAGTTTTACGCTAGCCGGGGAGCTGTTTTTT.

The rearrangement joins TRBV27 to TRBJ2-1; 8 bases are shared with TRBD2. V was pared by 6 bases and J by 7 bases, with 8 bases of the junction left unmatched. This CDR3 has 14 residues. In germline, CDR1 is MNHEY, CDR2 SMNVEV (reference sequence). CDR3 bases: TGTGCCAGCAGCGCCCCGGGACTAGGGAATGAGCAGTTCTTC. Translating gives CASSAPGLGNEQFF.

The V and J genes are TRBV29-1 and TRBJ1-2; possible D gene TRBD1, 5 bases. Between the trimmed V and J ends, which lost 6 bases and 4 bases, there was a span of 15 bases. Germline V gene data show CDR1 as SQVTM and CDR2 as ANQGSEA. This CDR3 is built from 13 residues. Here the CDR3 reads CSVEPGTGYGYTF. The CDR3 DNA reads as TGCAGCGTCGAACCAGGGACGGGCTATGGCTACACCTTC. The full variable domain, completed using reference TRBV29-1 and TRBJ1-2, is SAVISQKPSRDICQRGTSLTIQCQVDSQVTMMFWYRQQPGQSLTLIATANQGSEATYESGFVIDKFPISRPNLTFSTLTVSNMSPEDSSIYLCSVEPGTGYGYTFGSGTRLTVV.

The V call is TRBV20-1, the J call TRBJ2-1; 7 nucleotides match TRBD2. Gene TRBJ2-7 matches the end of the DNA better, so the J call may be wrong. The germline V gene encodes CDR1 DFQATT and CDR2 SNEGSKA (reference sequence). The CDR3 runs 15 residues. CDR3 amino acids: CSARDVGGSYNEQYF. The CDR3 DNA reads TGCAGTGCTAGAGATGTGGGGGGGTCCTACAATGAGCAGTACTTC.

This rearrangement joins TRBV5-1 to TRBJ2-1, with 11 bases aligning to TRBD2. Germline V gene lookup returns CDR1 SGHRS and CDR2 YFSETQ. CDR3 length equals 17 residues. Unmatched junction bases numbered 8, after V lost 0 bases and J lost 6 bases. The CDR3 is CASSLGILAGVGNEQFF. In DNA, the CDR3 is TGCGCCAGCAGCTTGGGCATACTAGCGGGAGTGGGCAATGAGCAGTTCTTC. The entire variable domain, with the rest obtained from reference TRBV5-1 and TRBJ2-1, is as follows: KAGVTQTPRYLIKTRGQQVTLSCSPISGHRSVSWYQQTPGQGLQFLFEYFSETQRNKGNFPGRFSGRQFSNSRSEMNVSTLELGDSALYLCASSLGILAGVGNEQFFGPGTRLTVL.

V gene TRBV6-5 combines with J gene TRBJ2-3, with D unclear. V lost 8 bases and J lost 6, with 12 bases in between. Germline CDR1 is MNHEY and CDR2 is SVGAGI. The CDR3 totals 12 residues. This chain's CDR3 is CASAHKGDTQYF. CDR3 nucleotides: TGTGCCAGCGCGCATAAAGGTGATACGCAGTATTTT.

In its sample, this clonotype was seen once. The chain has TRBV28 and TRBJ2-3, with unresolved D. The V gene lost 6 bases and the J gene lost 7 bases, with 11 bases spanning the gap. Germline lookup yields CDR1 MDHEN and CDR2 SYDVKM. The CDR3 is 12 residues long. This CDR3 is CASSPIENTQYF. The CDR3 bases are TGTGCCAGCAGCCCAATTGAGAATACGCAGTATTTT.

This clonotype has at least ten counts. V gene TRBV20-1 combines with J gene TRBJ2-1; TRBD2 matches at 14 bases. Germline V gene data show CDR1 as DFQATT and CDR2 as SNEGSKA (reference sequence). This CDR3 is built from 17 residues. Losses at the gene ends were 4 bases for V and 3 bases for J; bases not matched to a gene: 8. The CDR3 reads CSAIEGTSGSHYNEQFF. CDR3 sequence (DNA): TGCAGTGCTATAGAAGGGACTAGCGGGAGCCACTACAATGAGCAGTTCTTC.

J is TRBJ2-5 and V is TRBV30; no clear D gene. Germline-derived CDR1 and CDR2 are GTSNPN and SVGIG (reference sequence). The CDR3 sequence is 13 residues long. Trimming pared 1 base from V and 5 bases from J, leaving 11 bases between. Here the CDR3 reads CAWSGALRETQYF. In DNA form, the CDR3 reads TGTGCCTGGAGTGGGGCCCTGAGGGAGACCCAGTACTTC.

This clonotype was found a few times. The rearrangement uses TRBV9 and TRBJ1-5, with 8 bases aligning to TRBD1. The CDR3 has 15 residues. In germline, CDR1 is SGDLS, CDR2 YYNGEE. V trimming: 4 bases; J trimming: 4 bases; junction bases outside the gene matches: 7. CDR3 nucleotide sequence: TGTGCCAGCAGCACCGGGACAGGTTGGAATCAGCCCCAGCATTTT. This sequence encodes CASSTGTGWNQPQHF.